The clone carrying this T cell receptor beta chain was counted only a few times. Its antigen is unknown. These data originate in a study of human T cells and chemical hapten exposure. The overall study: Variability of per-sample TCR yields stemmed mainly from small differences in pooled library volume. Study-wide points: Counts of TCRs above 1 in 1000 frequency stayed unchanged with DPC sensitization.

Total RNA was isolated from unfractionated whole blood. Germline V gives CDR1 SEHNR, CDR2 FQNEAQ (reference sequence). This CDR3 is built from 13 residues. V lost 5 bases and J lost 8; bases outside the gene matches: 4. During construction of the library, unique molecular identifiers were attached to individual cDNA molecules for quantitative, reproducible TCR counting. In the original processing: Samples held a median of 95,638 TCRs, range roughly 23,224–750,000. TCRdb reprocessed the reads with MiXCR, giving one entry per CDR3 protein. TCRdb's processing, not the study's, gives the V and J calls here. The sample consists of about 120,000 distinct CDR3 sequences, about 7.7% of them appearing once.

The sequencing sample was made of whole blood. This TCR derives from a human donor in good health. Some clones in this sample may be carry-over from other donors' samples. This sequence joins TRBV7-9 and TRBJ2-2, with 8 positions matching TRBD1. In DNA, the CDR3 is TGTGCCAGCAGCCCCGGACAGGGTGGGGAGCTGTTTTTT. Protein: CASSPGQGGELFF.